This T cell receptor beta chain was retrieved from a study of identical twins. A few counts support this clonotype. The germline gene is not matched at one end of the junction; a read error may be the cause. CDR1 MDHEN and CDR2 SYDVKM come from the germline V gene. The CDR3 covers 15 residues. MiXCR, applied by TCRdb to the 5' RACE reads, yields one record per CDR3 protein. The sample lists around 250,000 distinct CDR3 sequences, approximately 11% occurring once. This same sample was also part of a study on yellow fever vaccine responses in identical twins.

Sample: memory (CD45RO+) T cells sorted from blood. This receptor was obtained from a woman aged 18-35 years in good health. The chain recombines TRBV28 with TRBJ2-2; 8 nucleotides agree with TRBD2. The CDR3, as DNA: TGTGCCAGCGGATCGGGGGGGGCAGGGACCGGGGAGCTGTTTTTC. It codes for CASGSGGAGTGELFF.